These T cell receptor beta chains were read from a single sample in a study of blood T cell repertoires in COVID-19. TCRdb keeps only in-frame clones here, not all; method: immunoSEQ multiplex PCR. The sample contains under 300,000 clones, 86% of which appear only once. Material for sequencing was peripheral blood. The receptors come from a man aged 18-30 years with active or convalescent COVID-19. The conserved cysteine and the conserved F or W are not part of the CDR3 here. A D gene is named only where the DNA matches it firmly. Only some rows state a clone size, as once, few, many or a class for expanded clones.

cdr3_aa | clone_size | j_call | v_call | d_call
ASSPIQLNTEAF | few | TRBJ1-1 | TRBV18 | .
ASSSDSYGYT | . | TRBJ1-2 | TRBV12-3/TRBV12-4 | .
ASSPTGSANEKLF | . | TRBJ1-4 | TRBV28 | .
ASSQDLKLAALTYEQY | once | TRBJ2-7 | TRBV4-3 | TRBD2
ASSFMSENIQY | . | TRBJ2-4 | TRBV12-3/TRBV12-4 | .
ASRHGGGNEAF | . | TRBJ1-1 | TRBV5-4 | .
ASILDRFYGYT | . | TRBJ1-2 | TRBV2 | .
ASSPGTGSNEKLF | . | TRBJ1-4 | TRBV5-4 | TRBD1
AISGDRESGYT | . | TRBJ1-2 | TRBV10-3 | TRBD1
ASSPPRPQETQY | . | TRBJ2-5 | TRBV7-9 | .
ASSSPTSGTDTQY | . | TRBJ2-3 | TRBV6-5 | TRBD2
ASSGNRAEKLF | . | TRBJ1-4 | TRBV27 | .
ASKPRGEPQH | . | TRBJ1-5 | TRBV21-1 | .
ASGTGHGYT | . | TRBJ1-2 | TRBV6-5 | .
ASSSTYEQY | . | TRBJ2-7 | TRBV7-2 | .
ASRGLGEKLF | . | TRBJ1-4 | TRBV6-5 | .
ASWDRGSYGYT | once | TRBJ1-2 | TRBV30 | TRBD1
ASSPSLDRGLETQY | . | TRBJ2-5 | TRBV13 | TRBD1
ASSLQGANNEQF | few | TRBJ2-1 | TRBV19 | TRBD1
ASSSDRRTNEKLF | . | TRBJ1-4 | TRBV28 | .
ASSLGGVQY | . | TRBJ2-7 | TRBV25-1 | .
ASSSPGGRNEQF | . | TRBJ2-1 | TRBV11-3 | .
ASSFEHPPTTEAF | . | TRBJ1-1 | TRBV5-1 | .
ASTGQGHSPLH | . | TRBJ1-6 | TRBV6-5 | TRBD1
ASSLYAASGPTNTGELF | . | TRBJ2-2 | TRBV7-6 | TRBD2
AWSVGSADQPQH | . | TRBJ1-5 | TRBV30 | .
ASSYGLADIQETQY | . | TRBJ2-5 | TRBV9 | TRBD2
ATSDWTSYETQY | . | TRBJ2-5 | TRBV24-1 | .
ASSQRQGHEQY | . | TRBJ2-7 | TRBV7-7 | TRBD1
ASSPPLAGAHSYEQY | . | TRBJ2-7 | TRBV7-9 | TRBD2
ASSLDLRDRKNTEAF | once | TRBJ1-1 | TRBV11-3 | TRBD1
ASREDRVNTEAF | once | TRBJ1-1 | TRBV28 | TRBD1
ASSLLSSYNSPLH | . | TRBJ1-6 | TRBV27 | .
ATSAPSLSSYNEQF | . | TRBJ2-1 | TRBV24-1 | .
ASRAQVDGYT | . | TRBJ1-2 | TRBV2 | .
ASSTGGETQY | . | TRBJ2-5 | TRBV6-2/TRBV6-3 | TRBD2
ASKTSADTQY | . | TRBJ2-3 | TRBV25-1 | TRBD2
ASSSLGQGQFGNTIY | . | TRBJ1-3 | TRBV28 | TRBD1
ASTGVGQPQH | . | TRBJ1-5 | TRBV2 | .
ASTDRGSYEQY | few | TRBJ2-7 | TRBV19 | TRBD1
ASSLDSHTVNEQF | . | TRBJ2-1 | TRBV14 | .
ASSRPFPSGQLNSPLH | few | TRBJ1-6 | TRBV6-6 | TRBD1
SVAGLAGNYEQY | . | TRBJ2-7 | TRBV29-1 | TRBD2
ASLPGTGWSPLH | . | TRBJ1-6 | TRBV2 | TRBD1
ASSLADTLDGYT | . | TRBJ1-2 | TRBV27 | .
ASSPPTATSGSLNEQF | once | TRBJ2-1 | TRBV18 | TRBD2
ATSGWTSGASGETQY | . | TRBJ2-5 | TRBV24-1 | TRBD2
ASSHERGLFTGELF | . | TRBJ2-2 | TRBV3-1/TRBV3-2 | .
ASSRGTGDGYT | . | TRBJ1-2 | TRBV27 | TRBD1
ASSVGVERVSYNEQF | . | TRBJ2-1 | TRBV9 | .
ASQKKRNLAGGRDNEQF | . | TRBJ2-1 | TRBV2 | TRBD2
ASSGLAGADTQY | . | TRBJ2-3 | TRBV6-4 | TRBD2
ASGLGQTRHGYT | . | TRBJ1-2 | TRBV12-5 | .
ASSRDRDNYGYT | . | TRBJ1-2 | TRBV6-5 | TRBD1
ASSLAAATAGANVLT | . | TRBJ2-6 | TRBV7-9 | .
ASSRRGQQYLSGANVLT | . | TRBJ2-6 | TRBV3-1/TRBV3-2 | .
ASSPQGLSQGYT | . | TRBJ1-2 | TRBV5-1 | TRBD1
ASSQTGDRNQPQH | . | TRBJ1-5 | TRBV18 | TRBD1
ASRKGVSLSYNEQF | . | TRBJ2-1 | TRBV2 | .
ATSERDLFAGYT | . | TRBJ1-2 | TRBV24-1 | .